The 9 T cell receptor beta chains below were found in one sample sequenced in a study of response to subunit inactivated influenza vaccine. Each CDR3 protein is one row after TCRdb ran MiXCR on the RT-PCR reads. The table has about 830,000 distinct CDR3 sequences, approximately 18% seen once; the top ten hold about 11%. The sequences come from PBMCs from blood, collected more than 4 days after vaccination. These receptors were taken from a man between 50 and 59 years old who received an inactivated influenza vaccine.

This clonotype was counted only a few times. The chain uses TRBV4-1 and TRBJ2-7; 9 nucleotides line up with TRBD1. The CDR3 contains 15 residues. CDR1 and CDR2 from the germline V gene are MGHRA and YSYEKL. The V gene end was trimmed by 2 bases and the J gene end by 4 bases; junction bases not matched to a gene: 6. The CDR3 sequence: CASSQPGQGGYEQYF. Written as DNA, the CDR3 is TGCGCCAGCAGCCAACCGGGACAGGGTGGATACGAGCAGTACTTC.

This clonotype was counted ten times or more. The genes are TRBV7-9 and TRBJ2-3, with a weak D call TRBD2 (6 bases). Germline CDR1 is SEHNR and CDR2 is FQNEAQ (reference sequence). Trimming removed 4 bases from V and 3 bases from J, with 11 bases in between. This CDR3 region has 14 residues. DNA for the CDR3: TGTGCCAGCAGCTCCCTCCTAGCGACAGATACGCAGTATTTT. As protein: CASSSLLATDTQYF.

Only a few counts were recorded for this clonotype. This chain links TRBV4-2 with TRBJ2-5; D not resolved. V lost 1 base and J 5 bases, leaving 11 bases between the germline ends. Per germline, CDR1 LGHNA and CDR2 YNFKEQ. CDR3 size: 14 residues. The CDR3 nucleotides read TGTGCCAGCAGCCAAGTTTCTGAATGGGAGACCCAGTACTTC. The encoded protein is CASSQVSEWETQYF.

This clonotype showed up just a few times. J is TRBJ2-1 and V is TRBV20-1; the D gene is possibly TRBD1 (5 bases). V lost 1 base to trimming and J lost 0 bases, with 10 bases between them. Germline CDR1 DFQATT, CDR2 SNEGSKA (reference sequence). The CDR3 runs to 15 residues. The CDR3 spells CSARAGASSYNEQFF. The CDR3 region has the DNA TGCAGTGCTAGAGCTGGGGCGAGCTCCTACAATGAGCAGTTCTTC.

The V gene is TRBV6-1, the J gene TRBJ2-3; perhaps TRBD1 as D (6 bases). This CDR3 has 15 amino acids. Trimming removed 4 bases at V and 6 bases at J, with 17 bases between. Germline values: CDR1 MNHNS, CDR2 SASEGT. The CDR3 DNA is TGTGCCAGCAGTGGACGGGTCAGGGGTAAGGATACGCAGTATTTT. Amino acid sequence: CASSGRVRGKDTQYF.

J is TRBJ1-1 and V is TRBV4-3; D unresolved. Between the trimmed V and J ends, which lost 1 base and 8 bases, there was a span of 17 bases. CDR1 and CDR2 from the germline V gene are LGHNA and YSLEER. The CDR3 runs to 15 residues. The CDR3: CASSQGVGGTTEAFF. CDR3 nucleotide sequence: TGCGCCAGCAGCCAAGGGGTGGGTGGAACGACCGAAGCTTTCTTT.

The CDR3 reads CASRKEDTGELFF. As DNA, the CDR3 is TGTGCCAGCAGAAAAGAGGACACCGGGGAGCTGTTTTTT. The J gene is TRBJ2-2, the V gene TRBV7-7; D is unclear. The CDR3 has 13 residues. Germline V gene sequence: CDR1 SSHAT, CDR2 FNYEAQ (reference sequence). V was clipped by 6 bases and J by 3 bases, with 8 bases between them. Together with reference TRBV7-7 and TRBJ2-2, the CDR3 gives the full variable domain: GAGVSQSPRYKVTKRGQDVTLRCDPISSHATLYWYQQALGQGPEFLTYFNYEAQPDKSGLPSDRFSAERPEGSISTLTIQRTEQRDSAMYRCASRKEDTGELFFGEGSRLTVL.

This clonotype showed up just a few times. The V and J genes are TRBV7-9 and TRBJ2-3; D unclear. From germline, CDR1 is SEHNR and CDR2 FQNEAQ (reference sequence). The ends were cut back, 2 bases at V and 1 base at J, with 7 bases in the middle. This CDR3 is 14 amino acids long. Here the CDR3 DNA reads TGTGCCAGCAGCTTAAATACTCGCACAGATACGCAGTATTTT. Translated: CASSLNTRTDTQYF.

This clonotype was observed a few times. The V and J genes are TRBV20-1 and TRBJ1-2, with D unclear. The CDR3 length is 13 residues. V lost 1 base to trimming and J lost 0 bases, with 6 bases between them. In germline, CDR1 is DFQATT, CDR2 SNEGSKA (reference sequence). The CDR3 loop reads CSARVLPNYGYTF. DNA for the CDR3: TGCAGTGCTAGAGTGTTACCTAACTATGGCTACACCTTC.